The following is a T cell receptor beta chain sequence with its context. What it binds is unknown. With 4 bases clipped from V and 12 bases from J, the junction kept 11 bases outside the gene matches. This CDR3 comprises 14 residues. Germline CDR1 reads SGHAT; CDR2 reads FQNNGV. The source of the sample is a study of cytomegalovirus exposure and HLA in healthy donors. Points from the study as a whole: Among TCR sequences, most were rare, though some public TCRs appeared in many donors. Diagnosis of cytomegalovirus status made by the classifier reportedly showed high specificity and sensitivity.

The table came from immunoSEQ multiplex PCR; TCRdb's copy has only in-frame clones and leaves some out. Of about 220,000 clones listed, 80% to 90% were seen once; the top ten hold 2.9%. The V call is TRBV11-2, the J call TRBJ2-7; TRBD2 matches 11 bases. Input material: PBMCs. This receptor was taken from a woman aged 18-30 years in good health and CMV-seronegative. CDR3 protein: CASSSTSGKPRWYF. CDR3 DNA: TGTGCCAGCAGCTCGACTAGCGGGAAACCCAGATGGTACTTC.